What follows describes a single T cell receptor beta chain. The antigen remains unidentified. The data derive from a study of cytomegalovirus exposure and HLA in healthy donors. With 60 Vbeta and 13 Jbeta primers, the PCR was carried out. The assay was immunoSEQ multiplex PCR, and TCRdb's table has in-frame clones only and misses some. This repertoire shows around 200,000 clones, roughly 76% found once; its top ten account for over 5.5%. This CDR3 is built from 16 residues. The V end lost 0 bases, the J end lost 8 bases, and 19 bases lay between the germline ends. The germline V gene has CDR1 LGHNA and CDR2 YSLEER. Study-level points and caveats: V- and J-gene trimming of TCR beta was linked (in a later analysis) to a missense DCLRE1C variant.

The V and J genes are TRBV4-3 and TRBJ1-2; possible D gene TRBD1, 6 bases. This sequence originates from a man aged 40-55 years in good health and CMV-seropositive. Sample: PBMCs. The CDR3 sequence: CASSQDGHRVTQGYTF. The DNA of the CDR3 is TGCGCCAGCAGCCAAGATGGGCACAGGGTAACTCAAGGCTACACCTTC.